The text below deals with one T cell receptor beta chain. This sample is part of a study of CD8 T cells in Susac syndrome. Random hexamers were used to reverse transcribe an amount of roughly 0.45 to 1 ug RNA. MiXCR was run by TCRdb on the immunoSEQ multiplex PCR reads, yielding one entry per CDR3 protein. This sample has 100,000 to 150,000 distinct CDR3 sequences; around 95% occur once, and the top ten carry 0.2% to 0.25%. CD8+ and CD4+ T cells were negatively isolated; TEMRA cells were FACS-enriched. V dropped 3 bases and J dropped 4 bases, with 9 bases sitting between them. Germline assignment: CDR1 GTSNPN and CDR2 SVGIG (reference sequence). This CDR3 spans 12 amino acids.

The source material was CD8+ T cells from PBMCs. This sequence joins TRBV30 and TRBJ1-1; D is unresolved. This clonotype originated in a human donor with Susac syndrome. CDR3 loop: CAWSQGGTEAFF. CDR3 DNA sequence: TGTGCCTGGAGCCAAGGTGGCACTGAAGCTTTCTTT.